The next 10 T cell receptor beta chains were all read from a single sample in a study of T cells in Graves' hyperthyroidism and ophthalmopathy. The source material, RNA transcripts, was used to amplify TCR beta CDR3 regions. An initial round of RT-PCR targeting the TCR CDR3 relied on the HTBI primer set. TCRdb redid the calling of the multiplex PCR reads with MiXCR, one entry per CDR3 protein. The sample contains about 400,000 distinct CDR3 sequences, about 16% of which appear only once. The material sequenced was blood. The receptors stem from a woman aged 25 to 39 with Graves' hyperthyroidism.

This clonotype was detected ten times or more. J is TRBJ1-1 and V is TRBV20-1; 10 nucleotides line up with TRBD1. Per the germline V gene, CDR1 is DFQATT and CDR2 is SNEGSKA (reference sequence). CDR3 size: 15 residues. With V trimmed by 5 bases and J by 4 bases, 10 bases remained unmatched. The CDR3 region is CSAPKARTGGTEAFF. CDR3 coding DNA: TGCAGTGCTCCCAAGGCCAGGACAGGGGGCACTGAAGCTTTCTTT.

This clonotype showed up many times. The chain couples TRBV3-1 to TRBJ2-5, with D tentatively TRBD2 (5 bases). This CDR3 has 14 residues. V was trimmed by 0 bases and J by 7 bases, leaving 12 bases between them. CDR1 and CDR2 from the germline V gene are LGHDT and YNNKEL (reference sequence). The CDR3 is CASSQERTVRTQYF. In DNA, the CDR3 is TGTGCCAGCAGCCAAGAAAGGACTGTTCGGACCCAGTACTTC.

This clonotype was observed at least ten times. CDR3 sequence reads: CASSFGTNQPQHF. The CDR3 nucleotides read TGTGCCAGCAGTTTCGGCACCAATCAGCCCCAGCATTTT. The chain employs TRBV12-3 or TRBV12-4 and TRBJ1-5; D is ambiguous. This CDR3 is 13 amino acids long. V was pared by 3 bases and J by 3 bases, with 6 bases between.

This clonotype showed up many times. The rearrangement links TRBV11-2 to TRBJ1-1; D is perhaps TRBD1 (5 bases). V lost 10 bases, J lost 5 bases, and 20 bases lay in between. The CDR3 length is 14 residues. The germline CDR1 and CDR2 sequences are SGHAT and FQNNGV. CDR3 bases: TGTGCCACCGAAAAATGGGTCGAGGGGACTGAAGCTTTCTTT. Translating gives CATEKWVEGTEAFF.

V usage is TRBV19 and J usage is TRBJ2-1; maybe TRBD1 (5 bases). This CDR3 spans 15 amino acids. CDR1 and CDR2 from the germline V gene are LNHDA and SQIVND (reference sequence). The germline V and J ends were trimmed by 1 base and 8 bases, with 15 bases remaining between them. The CDR3 DNA reads TGTGCCAGTAGTATAGGGCCTCCAGGGTCCGATGAGCAGTTCTTC. Amino acid sequence: CASSIGPPGSDEQFF.

Of note for this clonotype: With a much larger clone just one base away, this may be a read error. V is TRBV11-2 and J is TRBJ2-5; 7 bases are shared with TRBD1. Germline V gene lookup returns CDR1 SGHAT and CDR2 FQNNGV. This CDR3 is 15 amino acids long. The J segment lost 5 bases and the V segment lost 8 bases, leaving 14 bases of the junction unmatched. CDR3 residues: CASGYAQTGRETQYF. DNA for the CDR3: TGTGCCAGCGGCTATGCCCAGACAGGGCGGGAGACCCAGTACTTC.

V and J are TRBV20-1 and TRBJ2-7; 7 bases are shared with TRBD2. CDR1 and CDR2 from the germline V gene are DFQATT and SNEGSKA (reference sequence). This CDR3 comprises 13 residues. Unmatched junction bases numbered 7, after V lost 3 bases and J lost 5 bases. The CDR3 reads CSASPGGSHEQYF. The CDR3 region has the DNA TGCAGTGCTAGCCCTGGCGGGAGCCACGAGCAGTACTTC.

This clonotype was recorded at least ten times. This chain joins TRBV4-2 and TRBJ2-1, with D perhaps TRBD2 (6 bases). The CDR3 totals 15 residues. In germline, CDR1 is LGHNA, CDR2 YNFKEQ. V lost 0 bases and J 7 bases, leaving 13 bases between the germline ends. CDR3 protein: CASSQDTGEGNEQFF. CDR3 bases: TGTGCCAGCAGCCAAGATACGGGAGAGGGGAATGAGCAGTTCTTC.

This clonotype was recorded a few times. This rearrangement joins TRBV4-1 to TRBJ2-5, with D perhaps TRBD2 (6 bases). The CDR3 is 15 residues long. V was trimmed by 3 bases and J by 5 bases, leaving 16 bases between them. The V gene's germline CDR1 is MGHRA and CDR2 YSYEKL. The CDR3 DNA is TGCGCCAGCAGCCAGATGAGGGGCGGGGAGGAGACCCAGTACTTC. Translated, it gives CASSQMRGGEETQYF.

In its sample, this clonotype was seen many times. The chain links TRBV19 to TRBJ2-1; possibly TRBD2 for D (6 bases). CDR3 length equals 13 residues. CDR1 is LNHDA and CDR2 is SQIVND in the germline V gene (reference sequence). Trimming stripped 6 bases from V and 4 bases from J, with 10 bases between. The CDR3 is CASRAGSYNEQFF. The CDR3 DNA sequence: TGTGCCAGTAGGGCGGGATCGTACAATGAGCAGTTCTTC.